These 3 T cell receptor beta chains share one sample of origin, sequenced in a study of identical twins. In TCRdb, the 5' RACE reads were re-called with MiXCR into one record per CDR3 protein. Of over 200,000 distinct CDR3 sequences in the sample, under 12% were seen once. The sample consisted of memory T cells sorted from blood. The source of these receptors is a man aged 45-65 years in good health.

The rearrangement uses TRBV28 and TRBJ2-7; 8 nucleotides line up with TRBD1. CDR1 MDHEN and CDR2 SYDVKM come from the germline V gene. V dropped 2 bases and J dropped 5; count of bases not matched to a gene: 5. This CDR3 is 14 amino acids long. DNA of the CDR3: TGTGCCAGCAGTTTAGGAGACAGGGGACACGAGCAGTACTTC. This codes for CASSLGDRGHEQYF.

Only a few counts were recorded for this clonotype. J is TRBJ2-6 and V is TRBV2; D gene unclear. The CDR3 length is 14 residues. V was shortened by 6 bases and J by 0 bases, with 6 bases between the two germline ends. Germline loops: CDR1 SNHLY, CDR2 FYNNEI. CDR3: CASRSSSGANVLTF. CDR3 in DNA: TGTGCCAGCAGGTCGAGCTCTGGGGCCAACGTCCTGACTTTC.

This clonotype was counted a few times. This chain joins TRBV28 and TRBJ1-2; 9 nucleotides line up with TRBD1. Trimming removed 2 bases from V and 8 bases from J; junction bases left unmatched: 9. The length of the CDR3 is 15 residues. Germline CDR1 reads MDHEN; CDR2 reads SYDVKM. Here the CDR3 DNA reads TGTGCCAGCAGTTTAGGGGCCGGGACAGGGAGAGGCTACACCTTC. It specifies CASSLGAGTGRGYTF.